Shown below are 10 T cell receptor beta chains from a single sample sequenced in a study of T cell responses to AZD1222 COVID-19 vaccine. TCRdb's copy holds only in-frame clones and misses some; the assay was immunoSEQ multiplex PCR. This table holds roughly 120,000 clones, approximately 85% found once. Sample: peripheral blood, taken on day 0 of AZD1222 vaccination. The receptors derive from an adult in good health.

The chain combines TRBV7-9 with TRBJ2-2; D is undetermined. This CDR3 has 16 amino acids. V was clipped by 6 bases and J by 0 bases, with 14 bases between them. CDR1 is SEHNR, CDR2 FQNEAQ, per germline (reference sequence). CDR3 loop: CASRSLKGANTGELFF. CDR3 nucleotide sequence: TGTGCCAGCAGGTCCTTAAAGGGCGCGAACACCGGGGAGCTGTTTTTT.

The chain joins TRBV27 to TRBJ2-3; TRBD2 is a possible D gene (7 bases). The V and J ends lost 2 bases and 6 bases respectively, with 18 bases between them. The CDR3 covers 16 residues. Per germline, CDR1 MNHEY and CDR2 SMNVEV (reference sequence). CDR3 bases: TGTGCCAGCAGTTTACAGGCATTGGGGGGGCGGGATACGCAGTATTTT. This translates into CASSLQALGGRDTQYF.

This rearrangement joins TRBV18 to TRBJ1-1; a possible D gene is TRBD1 (5 bases). Trimming cost V 3 bases and J 2 bases, with 7 bases left between them. The length of the CDR3 is 13 residues. In germline, CDR1 is KGHSH, CDR2 LQKENI. This chain's CDR3 is CASSPQGNTEAFF. DNA of the CDR3: TGTGCCAGCTCACCGCAGGGTAACACTGAAGCTTTCTTT. Full variable domain (remainder filled in from reference TRBV18 and TRBJ1-1): NAGVMQNPRHLVRRRGQEARLRCSPMKGHSHVYWYRQLPEEGLKFMVYLQKENIIDESGMPKERFSAEFPKEGPSILRIQQVVRGDSAAYFCASSPQGNTEAFFGQGTRLTVV.

The rearrangement uses TRBV5-1 and TRBJ1-1; no clear D gene. V lost 2 bases and J 0 bases, leaving 11 bases between the germline ends. Per germline, CDR1 SGHRS and CDR2 YFSETQ. This CDR3 is built from 15 residues. For the CDR3, the DNA is TGCGCCAGCAGCTTAAACGGAGTAATGAACACTGAAGCTTTCTTT. Translating gives CASSLNGVMNTEAFF.

This sequence joins TRBV10-1 and TRBJ1-6; possible D gene TRBD1, 6 bases. The CDR3 length is 16 residues. V lost 0 bases and J 9 bases, leaving 15 bases between the germline ends. From germline, CDR1 is WNHNN and CDR2 SYGVQD (reference sequence). The CDR3 DNA reads TGCGCCAGCAGTGAGTCGACCGGGCAGGGGAGTTCACCCCTCCACTTT. The encoded protein is CASSESTGQGSSPLHF.

This clone was found a few times. The CDR3 loop reads CASSGPDRWRETQYF. DNA of the CDR3: TGTGCCAGCAGCGGCCCGGACAGGTGGAGAGAGACCCAGTACTTC. The chain couples TRBV7-9 to TRBJ2-5, with 7 bases aligning to TRBD1. Losses at the gene ends were 5 bases for V and 4 bases for J; bases not matched to a gene: 10. Germline V gene data show CDR1 as SEHNR and CDR2 as FQNEAQ (reference sequence). The CDR3 is 15 amino acids. Variable domain in full (rest from reference TRBV7-9 and TRBJ2-5): DTGVSQNPRHKITKRGQNVTFRCDPISEHNRLYWYRQTLGQGPEFLTYFQNEAQLEKSRLLSDRFSAERPKGSFSTLEIQRTEQGDSAMYLCASSGPDRWRETQYFGPGTRLLVL.

This rearrangement joins TRBV12-3 or TRBV12-4 to TRBJ2-7; 8 bases line up with TRBD2. The CDR3 totals 13 residues. The junction had 9 bases not matched to a gene; V was cut back by 6 bases and J by 8 bases. The CDR3 nucleotides read TGTGCCAGCAGCCCGGGGGGGTACTTGAAGCAGTACTTC. It codes for CASSPGGYLKQYF.

The chain uses TRBV18 and TRBJ2-5; D unresolved. V dropped 6 bases and J dropped 0 bases, with 11 bases sitting between them. CDR1 KGHSH and CDR2 LQKENI come from the germline V gene. The CDR3 is 14 amino acids. CDR3 bases: TGTGCCAGCTCCCAGTCCGTAAACCAAGAGACCCAGTACTTC. It encodes CASSQSVNQETQYF. The full variable domain, its missing parts supplied by reference TRBV18 and TRBJ2-5, is NAGVMQNPRHLVRRRGQEARLRCSPMKGHSHVYWYRQLPEEGLKFMVYLQKENIIDESGMPKERFSAEFPKEGPSILRIQQVVRGDSAAYFCASSQSVNQETQYFGPGTRLLVL.

This clone was seen once. The CDR3 coding sequence is TGTGCCAGCAGCACCGGGGACGGCCTCACAGATACGCAGTATTTT. It specifies CASSTGDGLTDTQYF. The chain has TRBV28 and TRBJ2-3; D could derive from TRBD1 or TRBD2 (5 bases each). V was clipped by 6 bases and J by 2 bases, with 15 bases between them. CDR1 is MDHEN and CDR2 is SYDVKM in the germline V gene. The length of the CDR3 is 15 residues.

The chain has TRBV5-1 and TRBJ1-3, with D tentatively TRBD1 (6 bases). Germline assignment: CDR1 SGHRS and CDR2 YFSETQ. V lost 0 bases to trimming and J lost 2 bases, with 12 bases between them. The CDR3 spans 16 residues. CDR3 sequence (DNA): TGCGCCAGCAGCTTGGGGCCGGGGGGCCCTGGAAACACCATATATTTT. Translated: CASSLGPGGPGNTIYF.